These 28 T cell receptor beta chains came from one sample sequenced in a study of OX40 agonist ivuxolimab in advanced cancers. Repertoires were generated with immunoSEQ multiplex PCR, while TCRdb's copy carries only in-frame clones and drops some. This sample yields some 70,000 clones, of which roughly 88% are seen a single time; roughly 8.6% belongs to the top ten. The starting material was CD4+ or CD8+ T cells sorted from blood, obtained in a trial of the OX40 agonist ivuxolimab. These TCRs come from an adult with an advanced solid tumor such as melanoma, head and neck, liver or kidney cancer.

The CDR3 nucleotides are TGTGCCAGTAGTATAACCGAAAACAGGGGGCGCGGAGAGACCCAGTACTTC. The encoded protein is CASSITENRGRGETQYF. The chain uses TRBV19 and TRBJ2-5; TRBD1 agrees at 9 bases. CDR3 size: 17 residues. V shed 2 bases and J 4 bases; nucleotides not matched to a gene: 11. Germline lookup yields CDR1 LNHDA and CDR2 SQIVND (reference sequence).

This chain joins TRBV19 and TRBJ1-2, with TRBD1 as a possible D gene (5 bases). From germline, CDR1 is LNHDA and CDR2 SQIVND (reference sequence). The germline V and J ends were trimmed by 6 bases and 0 bases, with 14 bases remaining between them. This CDR3 has 15 residues. The CDR3 nucleotides are TGTGCCAGTAGGGGAACAGGCCTAGCTAACTATGGCTACACCTTC. Its translation is CASRGTGLANYGYTF.

The chain joins TRBV18 to TRBJ2-7; a weak D match, TRBD1 (6 bases). The CDR3 is made up of 14 amino acids. Trimming cost V 3 bases and J 6 bases, with 15 bases left between them. Germline lookup yields CDR1 KGHSH and CDR2 LQKENI. The CDR3 bases are TGTGCCAGCTCACCGAAGGCAGGGGAAAGCGAGCAGTACTTC. Translating gives CASSPKAGESEQYF.

This chain joins TRBV7-9 and TRBJ2-4; D is uncertain. Trimming removed 5 bases at V and 9 bases at J, with 8 bases between. The CDR3 extends over 11 amino acids. Germline assignment: CDR1 SEHNR and CDR2 FQNEAQ (reference sequence). CDR3: CASSPLIIQYF. CDR3 DNA: TGTGCCAGCAGCCCCTTGATCATTCAGTACTTC.

The rearrangement uses TRBV5-4 and TRBJ1-2; D is perhaps TRBD1 (5 bases). Germline lookup yields CDR1 SGHNT and CDR2 YYREEE (reference sequence). Trimming cost V 4 bases and J 5 bases, with 12 bases left between them. CDR3 size: 13 residues. In nucleotides, the CDR3 is TGTGCCAGCAGCCGAGACAGAGAGTATGGCTACACCTTC. Its translation: CASSRDREYGYTF.

The rearrangement links TRBV9 to TRBJ1-1; D ambiguous. The germline V gene has CDR1 SGDLS and CDR2 YYNGEE. The CDR3 covers 14 residues. V lost 2 bases, J lost 3 bases, and 11 bases lay in between. The CDR3: CASSVLSSDTEAFF. CDR3 in DNA: TGTGCCAGCAGCGTCCTCTCTTCGGACACTGAAGCTTTCTTT.

This clone was counted a single time. This chain links TRBV5-8 with TRBJ2-3; D gene unclear. Looked up from germline, CDR1 is SGHTS and CDR2 is YDEGEE. The CDR3 is 12 amino acids. The V end lost 2 bases, the J end lost 6 bases, and 7 bases lay between the germline ends. CDR3: CASSFSADTQYF. DNA for the CDR3: TGTGCCAGCAGCTTCTCGGCGGATACGCAGTATTTT.

The chain couples TRBV15 to TRBJ1-1; D possibly corresponds to TRBD1 (6 bases). The ends were cut back, 0 bases at V and 1 base at J, with 9 bases in the middle. The CDR3 length is 15 residues. Germline-derived CDR1 and CDR2 are LNHNV and YYDKDF (reference sequence). CDR3 sequence: CATSREDRRNTEAFF. The DNA of the CDR3 is TGTGCCACCAGCAGAGAAGACAGGAGGAACACTGAAGCTTTCTTT.

The chain carries TRBV7-2 and TRBJ1-5; TRBD1 aligns across 7 bases. The CDR3 spans 15 residues. After removal of 4 bases from V and 1 base from J, the junction contained 4 bases not matched to a gene. From germline, CDR1 is SGHTA and CDR2 FQGNSA. CDR3 sequence (DNA): TGTGCCAGCAGCTCTTACAGGGGAAGCAATCAGCCCCAGCATTTT. Its protein is CASSSYRGSNQPQHF.

This rearrangement joins TRBV30 to TRBJ1-2; D is uncertain. This CDR3 has 13 amino acids. The germline CDR1 and CDR2 sequences are GTSNPN and SVGIG (reference sequence). Trimming stripped 4 bases from V and 2 bases from J, with 11 bases between. Here the CDR3 reads CAWKVETNYGYTF. The CDR3 nucleotides are TGTGCCTGGAAGGTGGAGACGAACTATGGCTACACCTTC.

This chain joins TRBV11-3 and TRBJ1-1, with D possibly being TRBD1 (6 bases). V was clipped by 5 bases and J by 1 base, with 11 bases between them. The CDR3 is 14 residues long. The germline V gene encodes CDR1 SGHNT and CDR2 YENEEA. CDR3 protein: CASSQRGRNTEAFF. The CDR3 nucleotides read TGTGCCAGCAGCCAGAGGGGGAGGAACACTGAAGCTTTCTTT.

The chain recombines TRBV7-2 with TRBJ1-4; 8 positions match TRBD1. This CDR3 has 14 amino acids. Germline-derived CDR1 and CDR2 are SGHTA and FQGNSA. Losses at the gene ends were 5 bases for V and 7 bases for J; bases not matched to a gene: 6. CDR3 region: CASSLRTGLEKLFF. The CDR3 DNA sequence: TGTGCCAGCAGCCTTCGGACAGGGCTTGAAAAACTGTTTTTT.

The chain carries TRBV7-2 and TRBJ1-5; D is perhaps TRBD1 (6 bases). Per germline, CDR1 SGHTA and CDR2 FQGNSA. This CDR3 is 15 amino acids long. The V gene lost 5 bases and the J gene lost 6 bases, with 17 bases spanning the gap. CDR3 nucleotide sequence: TGTGCCAGCAGCCCCAGAGGACAGAAGACTCAGCCCCAGCATTTT. It codes for CASSPRGQKTQPQHF. The full variable domain, in which reference TRBV7-2 and TRBJ1-5 provide the parts outside the CDR3, is GAGVSQSPSNKVTEKGKDVELRCDPISGHTALYWYRQSLGQGLEFLIYFQGNSAPDKSGLPSDRFSAERTGGSVSTLTIQRTQQEDSAVYLCASSPRGQKTQPQHFGDGTRLSIL.

DNA of the CDR3: TGTGCCAGCAGCCAACGATTCGGACAGGGGAGAATGTCCAATGGCTACACCTTC. Its translation: CASSQRFGQGRMSNGYTF. The genes are TRBV4-2 and TRBJ1-2; 9 bases are a match to TRBD1. The germline CDR1 and CDR2 sequences are LGHNA and YNFKEQ. V shed 2 bases, J shed 6 bases, and the junction held 16 bases outside the gene matches. The CDR3 sequence is 18 residues long.

The CDR3 here is CASSYLGVLDSGNTIYF. CDR3 in DNA: TGTGCCAGCAGCTACCTGGGGGTTTTGGACTCTGGAAACACCATATATTTT. The chain combines TRBV9 with TRBJ1-3, with TRBD1 as a possible D gene (5 bases). V lost 4 bases and J lost 0, with 17 bases in between. The CDR3 is 17 amino acids. The germline CDR1 and CDR2 sequences are SGDLS and YYNGEE.

This rearrangement joins TRBV11-2 to TRBJ2-7; D gene ambiguous. There are 14 residues in the CDR3. Germline CDR1 is SGHAT and CDR2 is FQNNGV. Trimming pared 5 bases from V and 4 bases from J, leaving 15 bases between. The chain's CDR3 is CASSVDLTPYEQYF. The CDR3 bases are TGTGCCAGCAGCGTCGATTTAACACCATACGAGCAGTACTTC.

This chain links TRBV27 with TRBJ2-5, with D maybe TRBD2 (6 bases). CDR1 and CDR2 from the germline V gene are MNHEY and SMNVEV (reference sequence). V was cut by 2 bases and J by 3 bases, with 10 bases left in between. This CDR3 is 14 amino acids long. The CDR3 sequence: CASSLIAAKETQYF. As DNA, the CDR3 is TGTGCCAGCAGTTTAATAGCGGCAAAAGAGACCCAGTACTTC.

The genes are TRBV6-5 and TRBJ2-7, with 8 positions matching TRBD1. Germline V gene data show CDR1 as MNHEY and CDR2 as SVGAGI. The CDR3 has 14 residues. Trimming at V came to 8 bases and at J to 5 bases, leaving 11 bases not matched to a gene. In DNA form, the CDR3 reads TGTGCCAGCTCCAGGGGGCGTCCTAGGGACGAGCAGTACTTC. It codes for CASSRGRPRDEQYF.

V is TRBV7-9 and J is TRBJ2-2; the D gene is possibly TRBD1 (7 bases). CDR1 is SEHNR, CDR2 FQNEAQ, per germline (reference sequence). Trimming stripped 3 bases from V and 6 bases from J, with 17 bases between. This CDR3 spans 16 amino acids. The DNA of the CDR3 is TGTGCCAGCAGCTTCGGAGGGGGCGGGATAGCCGGGGAGCTGTTTTTT. Protein: CASSFGGGGIAGELFF.

J is TRBJ1-1 and V is TRBV7-2, with D possibly being TRBD1 (5 bases). Germline loops: CDR1 SGHTA, CDR2 FQGNSA. The CDR3 loop spans 12 amino acids. Trimming left V 0 bases short and J 8 bases short, with 7 bases between. The CDR3 DNA follows: TGTGCCAGCAGCTTAGCCTGGGGCGAAGCTTTCTTT. Protein product: CASSLAWGEAFF.

The rearrangement uses TRBV30 and TRBJ1-3; tentative D call: TRBD1 (5 bases). This CDR3 comprises 18 residues. Germline V gene lookup returns CDR1 GTSNPN and CDR2 SVGIG (reference sequence). V was clipped by 0 bases and J by 5 bases, with 23 bases between them. The CDR3 nucleotides are TGTGCCTGGAGTGTAGACTCCTTAAGGACATCGTGGCGAAACACCATATATTTT. Translating gives CAWSVDSLRTSWRNTIYF.

This clone was counted between two and nine times. The chain has TRBV5-1 and TRBJ2-7; TRBD1 agrees at 7 bases. The V and J ends lost 4 bases and 4 bases, in that order; junction bases with no gene match: 17. This CDR3 is 17 amino acids long. Germline CDR1 is SGHRS and CDR2 is YFSETQ. The CDR3: CASSPLTGSNIVYEQYF. The CDR3 DNA reads as TGCGCCAGCAGCCCCCTGACAGGGTCCAACATAGTATACGAGCAGTACTTC. Combining the CDR3 with reference TRBV5-1 and TRBJ2-7 gives the whole variable domain KAGVTQTPRYLIKTRGQQVTLSCSPISGHRSVSWYQQTPGQGLQFLFEYFSETQRNKGNFPGRFSGRQFSNSRSEMNVSTLELGDSALYLCASSPLTGSNIVYEQYFGPGTRLTVT.

The chain couples TRBV19 to TRBJ1-3, with a weak D call TRBD1 (5 bases). Germline V gene sequence: CDR1 LNHDA, CDR2 SQIVND (reference sequence). CDR3 length: 15 residues. V lost 5 bases and J 4 bases, leaving 15 bases between the germline ends. CDR3 DNA sequence: TGTGCCAGTAGTCCTCAGGGCCCAATCGGAAACACCATATATTTT. Translated: CASSPQGPIGNTIYF.

The J gene is TRBJ2-5, the V gene TRBV19; maybe TRBD2 (6 bases). This CDR3 comprises 14 residues. Germline V gene sequence: CDR1 LNHDA, CDR2 SQIVND (reference sequence). V was shortened by 5 bases and J by 5 bases, with 15 bases between the two germline ends. CDR3 DNA sequence: TGTGCCAGTAGTCGCGGGGTTGCGCAGGAGACCCAGTACTTC. Translating it yields CASSRGVAQETQYF.

The chain uses TRBV7-9 and TRBJ1-4; D unclear. CDR1 and CDR2 from the germline V gene are SEHNR and FQNEAQ (reference sequence). V was cut by 4 bases and J by 7 bases, with 16 bases left in between. The CDR3 runs 15 residues. This CDR3 reads CASSSWSLGSEKLFF. CDR3 nucleotides: TGTGCCAGCAGCTCCTGGTCTCTAGGGAGTGAAAAACTGTTTTTT.

The J gene is TRBJ1-2, the V gene TRBV6-5, with 7 bases lining up with TRBD1. From germline, CDR1 is MNHEY and CDR2 SVGAGI. Unmatched junction bases numbered 1, after V lost 6 bases and J lost 3 bases. The CDR3 length is 12 residues. The CDR3 nucleotides are TGTGCCAGCAGAACAGGGGACTATGGCTACACCTTC. Protein: CASRTGDYGYTF.

This sequence joins TRBV5-1 and TRBJ1-1, with D perhaps TRBD1 (6 bases). V shed 4 bases and J shed 8 bases, with 12 bases lying between them. In germline, CDR1 is SGHRS, CDR2 YFSETQ. There are 12 residues in the CDR3. The CDR3: CASSPRGTEAFF. CDR3 sequence (DNA): TGCGCCAGCAGCCCTAGAGGGACAGAAGCTTTCTTT. Drawing the rest from reference TRBV5-1 and TRBJ1-1, the complete variable domain is KAGVTQTPRYLIKTRGQQVTLSCSPISGHRSVSWYQQTPGQGLQFLFEYFSETQRNKGNFPGRFSGRQFSNSRSEMNVSTLELGDSALYLCASSPRGTEAFFGQGTRLTVV.

Remarks on this clone: The junction differs from germline at one of its ends, possibly a read error. V gene TRBV2 combines with J gene TRBJ1-2; D might be TRBD1 (6 bases). CDR3 length equals 14 residues. Looked up from germline, CDR1 is SNHLY and CDR2 is FYNNEI. The CDR3 DNA is TGTGCCAGCAGTGAGGGAGGACAGTCTCGCTCAAAGCCCTTC. It yields the protein CASSEGGQSRSKPF.